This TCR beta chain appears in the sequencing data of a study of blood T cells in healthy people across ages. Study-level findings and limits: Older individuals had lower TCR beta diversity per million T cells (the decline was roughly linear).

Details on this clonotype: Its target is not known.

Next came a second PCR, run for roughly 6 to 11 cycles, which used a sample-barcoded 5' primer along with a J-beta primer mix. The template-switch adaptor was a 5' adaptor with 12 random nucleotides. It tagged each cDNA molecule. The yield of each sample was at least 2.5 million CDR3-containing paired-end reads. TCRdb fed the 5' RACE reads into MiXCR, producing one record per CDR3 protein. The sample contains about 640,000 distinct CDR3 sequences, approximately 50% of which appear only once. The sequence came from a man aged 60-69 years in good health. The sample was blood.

CDR3 sequence (DNA): TGTGCCAGCAGCCGAACTCAGGGGATCTCTGGAAACACCATATATTTT. This sequence encodes CASSRTQGISGNTIYF. J is TRBJ1-3 and V is TRBV28; D perhaps matches TRBD1 (6 bases). CDR3 length: 16 residues. CDR1 is MDHEN and CDR2 is SYDVKM in the germline V gene. Trimming removed 6 bases at V and 0 bases at J, with 15 bases between.